Listed below are T cell receptor beta chains from one sample, sequenced in a study of blood T cells in healthy people across ages. TCRdb reanalysed the 5' RACE reads using MiXCR and keeps one entry per CDR3 protein. Counted here are 780,000 or so distinct CDR3 sequences, 40% to 65% occurring once; the ten biggest clones make up around 40%. The source material was blood. The source of these receptors is an elderly man in good health. CDR3s include the opening cysteine and the closing phenylalanine or tryptophan. Clone size appears in some rows only: once, few, many, or a class for an expanded clone.

V	size	J	CDR3
TRBV25-1	NA	TRBJ1-5	CASSIGGSNQPQHF
TRBV4-1	NA	TRBJ2-1	CASSRTAGRADNEQFF
TRBV28	NA	TRBJ2-7	CASSLRSREQYF
TRBV20-1	few	TRBJ2-5	CSALEVSQETQYF
TRBV20-1	NA	TRBJ1-1	CSARNSPTEAFF
TRBV12-3/TRBV12-4	NA	TRBJ2-5	CASSFSMVETQYF
TRBV28	NA	NA	CASSLPLSSYNEQYF
TRBV7-9	few	TRBJ2-7	CASSPRDRDFYEQYF
TRBV9	once	TRBJ2-5	CASSVSGWETQYF
TRBV7-2	NA	TRBJ2-7	CASSFAGRLVYREQYF
TRBV5-1	NA	TRBJ1-5	CASSLETDQPQHF
TRBV5-6	few	TRBJ2-4	CASSLVGPASTIDLTQYF
TRBV20-1	NA	TRBJ2-7	CSALSGLAGAEYEQYF
TRBV4-1	NA	TRBJ1-6	CASSQDRGLGSPLHF
TRBV7-2	few	TRBJ2-1	CASSLGGSQNEQFF
TRBV15	NA	NA	CATSREIPPSGRSFQAETQYF
TRBV20-1	NA	TRBJ2-1	CSARDTGVRNEQFF